The 20 T cell receptor beta chains in this list originate from one sample, sequenced in a study of blood T cell repertoires in COVID-19. The method was immunoSEQ multiplex PCR; TCRdb's version includes in-frame clones alone and lacks a portion of them. This sample has almost 400,000 clones, with about nine tenths found just once. The sample taken for sequencing was PBMCs or T cells enriched from blood (not recorded which). These receptors were obtained from a woman in her 30s who had recovered from COVID-19.

The rearrangement links TRBV30 to TRBJ1-2; possible D gene TRBD1, 5 bases. With 8 bases removed from V and 6 bases from J, the gap between germline ends came to 19 bases. This CDR3 has 13 amino acids. Germline lookup yields CDR1 GTSNPN and CDR2 SVGIG (reference sequence). CDR3 sequence (DNA): TGTGCCGGACTTCTATCTGGGGGGAATGGCTACACCTTC. Translation: CAGLLSGGNGYTF.

The J gene is TRBJ2-7, the V gene TRBV6-7; 10 nucleotides match TRBD1. TRBV6-7 has ORF status, its function being uncertain. CDR3 size: 11 residues. V was clipped by 9 bases and J by 6 bases; unmatched bases: 2. CDR3 DNA: TGTGCCAGGGGACAGGGGTGCGAGCAGTACTTC. Protein product: CARGQGCEQYF.

The chain has TRBV18 and TRBJ1-2, with 7 bases matching TRBD1. Trimming cost V 3 bases and J 10 bases; bases outside gene matches: 8. The CDR3 sequence is 13 residues long. In germline, CDR1 is KGHSH, CDR2 LQKENI. The CDR3 bases are TGTGCCAGCTCACCCTTGACAGGGTCCGACTACACCTTC. It specifies CASSPLTGSDYTF. The variable domain in full, with the rest retrieved from reference TRBV18 and TRBJ1-2, is NAGVMQNPRHLVRRRGQEARLRCSPMKGHSHVYWYRQLPEEGLKFMVYLQKENIIDESGMPKERFSAEFPKEGPSILRIQQVVRGDSAAYFCASSPLTGSDYTFGSGTRLTVV.

The chain has TRBV7-3 and TRBJ2-7, with D possibly TRBD1 on 5 matching bases. The germline CDR1 and CDR2 sequences are SGHTA and FQGTGA. Trimming pared 5 bases from V and 6 bases from J, leaving 14 bases between. The CDR3 covers 13 residues. The CDR3 loop reads CASSTQGLAEQYF. CDR3 nucleotide sequence: TGTGCCAGCAGCACCCAGGGCCTGGCCGAGCAGTACTTC.

This clone was detected once. This rearrangement joins TRBV9 to TRBJ2-1; D not certain. V lost 0 bases, J lost 7 bases, and 17 bases lay in between. Germline CDR1 and CDR2: SGDLS and YYNGEE. CDR3 length equals 16 residues. The CDR3 DNA sequence: TGTGCCAGCAGCGTAGGCGGTAGTCCTAGTCTTAATGAGCAGTTCTTC. Protein sequence: CASSVGGSPSLNEQFF.

This rearrangement joins TRBV5-8 to TRBJ1-3; TRBD1 might be the D (6 bases). CDR3 length: 15 residues. The germline V and J ends were trimmed by 3 bases and 0 bases, with 10 bases remaining between them. Germline CDR1 SGHTS, CDR2 YDEGEE. Here the CDR3 reads CASSYGQSSGNTIYF. Written as DNA, the CDR3 is TGTGCCAGCAGCTACGGACAGAGCTCTGGAAACACCATATATTTT.

The chain carries TRBV12-5 and TRBJ1-4, with no clear D. CDR1 and CDR2 from the germline V gene are LGHNT and FRNRAP. V lost 5 bases and J 0 bases, leaving 7 bases between the germline ends. The CDR3 consists of 14 residues. The CDR3 nucleotides read TGTGCTAGTGGTCCGCCGGCAACTAATGAAAAACTGTTTTTT. The encoded protein is CASGPPATNEKLFF.

The genes are TRBV9 and TRBJ2-7; 8 bases line up with TRBD1. Trimming removed 0 bases from V and 3 bases from J; junction bases left unmatched: 8. This CDR3 contains 16 residues. The germline CDR1 and CDR2 sequences are SGDLS and YYNGEE. CDR3 protein: CASSVVNQGAGYEQYF. The CDR3 nucleotides are TGTGCCAGCAGCGTAGTCAATCAGGGGGCAGGCTACGAGCAGTACTTC.

The chain employs TRBV15 and TRBJ2-1; 9 positions agree with TRBD2. CDR3 length equals 17 residues. Germline V gives CDR1 LNHNV, CDR2 YYDKDF (reference sequence). V trimming: 5 bases; J trimming: 7 bases; junction bases outside the gene matches: 15. The CDR3 bases are TGTGCCACCAGCGGATTCGTTACGGCGGGGGGGTATAATGAGCAGTTCTTC. Residues: CATSGFVTAGGYNEQFF.

The chain is built from TRBV5-1 and TRBJ2-1, with TRBD2 matching 7 bases. The germline CDR1 and CDR2 sequences are SGHRS and YFSETQ. With 0 bases clipped from V and 8 bases from J, the junction kept 11 bases outside the gene matches. The CDR3 runs 16 residues. The DNA for the CDR3 is TGCGCCAGCAGCTTGGTTGAGGTCAGGGCGGGAGATGAGCAGTTCTTC. The encoded protein is CASSLVEVRAGDEQFF.

CDR3 sequence: CASSQQRYYEQYF. The DNA for the CDR3 is TGTGCCAGCAGCCAACAGCGATACTACGAGCAGTACTTC. V usage is TRBV3-1 (or the pseudogene TRBV3-2) and J usage is TRBJ2-7; no reliable D call. Germline lookup yields CDR1 LGHDT and CDR2 YNNKEL (reference sequence). This CDR3 is built from 13 residues. V lost 2 bases, J lost 3 bases, and 8 bases lay in between.

This chain uses TRBV4-2 with TRBJ2-3, with TRBD2 as a possible D gene (6 bases). The CDR3 spans 16 residues. Germline CDR1 reads LGHNA; CDR2 reads YNFKEQ. Deletions cut 0 bases from V and 4 bases from J, with 14 bases between. The CDR3, as DNA: TGTGCCAGCAGCCAAGATAGGGACTCTGGGGCAGATACGCAGTATTTT. Protein product: CASSQDRDSGADTQYF.

The rearrangement joins TRBV12-3 or TRBV12-4 to TRBJ2-2; no clear D. The length of the CDR3 is 11 residues. With 3 bases removed from V and 7 bases from J, the gap between germline ends came to 3 bases. The CDR3 DNA is TGTGCCAGCAGTTTCGTCGGGGAGCTGTTTTTT. It translates to CASSFVGELFF.

The CDR3 nucleotides read TGTGCCAGCAGCAGAGGAGCAAGTAGCAATCAGCCCCAGCATTTT. Translating it yields CASSRGASSNQPQHF. The V gene is TRBV7-4, the J gene TRBJ1-5; D is unresolved. CDR1 SGHVT and CDR2 SQSDAQ come from the germline V gene. Between the trimmed V and J ends, which lost 5 bases and 0 bases, there was a span of 11 bases. The CDR3 contains 15 residues.

The chain links TRBV10-3 to TRBJ2-3; 12 bases line up with TRBD2. J was trimmed by 4 bases and V by 8 bases; bases with no gene match: 4. CDR3 size: 14 residues. Germline CDR1 is ENHRY and CDR2 is SYGVKD. The CDR3 DNA follows: TGTGCCATCTCGGGACTAGCGGGCCCAGATACGCAGTATTTT. Protein: CAISGLAGPDTQYF.

The CDR3 is CASSQGLAGGEQYF. The CDR3 DNA reads as TGCGCCAGCAGCCAAGGACTAGCGGGAGGCGAGCAGTACTTC. V is TRBV4-1 and J is TRBJ2-7, with 13 bases matching TRBD2. With V trimmed by 1 base and J by 6 bases, 0 bases remained unmatched. CDR1 is MGHRA and CDR2 is YSYEKL in the germline V gene. This CDR3 has 14 residues.

The chain uses TRBV12-5 and TRBJ2-7, with D perhaps matching TRBD2 (5 bases). Germline V gene lookup returns CDR1 LGHNT and CDR2 FRNRAP. The CDR3 has 15 residues. V lost 3 bases and J 3 bases, leaving 15 bases between the germline ends. CDR3 protein: CASGFTGDPYYEQYF. As DNA, the CDR3 is TGTGCTAGTGGTTTTACCGGGGATCCCTACTACGAGCAGTACTTC.

V usage is TRBV29-1 and J usage is TRBJ1-1; D gene unclear. Trimming pared 4 bases from V and 0 bases from J, leaving 15 bases between. CDR3 length: 15 amino acids. Germline-derived CDR1 and CDR2 are SQVTM and ANQGSEA. The CDR3 loop is CSVVGGRALNTEAFF. Here the CDR3 DNA reads TGCAGCGTTGTCGGAGGCCGAGCTTTGAACACTGAAGCTTTCTTT.

This chain links TRBV6-6 with TRBJ1-2; D is ambiguous. Germline lookup yields CDR1 MNHNY and CDR2 SVGAGI (reference sequence). The ends were cut back, 8 bases at V and 4 bases at J, with 17 bases in the middle. CDR3 size: 14 residues. The chain's CDR3 is CASLPTKRVYGYTF. The DNA of the CDR3 is TGTGCCAGCCTGCCCACCAAGCGGGTCTATGGCTACACCTTC.

V usage is TRBV5-4 and J usage is TRBJ1-1, with D unclear. The CDR3 consists of 15 residues. The germline V gene encodes CDR1 SGHNT and CDR2 YYREEE (reference sequence). Trimming cost V 1 base and J 2 bases, with 12 bases left between them. CDR3 DNA sequence: TGTGCCAGCAGCTTGATGGGAGGAACTAACACTGAAGCTTTCTTT. This sequence encodes CASSLMGGTNTEAFF.